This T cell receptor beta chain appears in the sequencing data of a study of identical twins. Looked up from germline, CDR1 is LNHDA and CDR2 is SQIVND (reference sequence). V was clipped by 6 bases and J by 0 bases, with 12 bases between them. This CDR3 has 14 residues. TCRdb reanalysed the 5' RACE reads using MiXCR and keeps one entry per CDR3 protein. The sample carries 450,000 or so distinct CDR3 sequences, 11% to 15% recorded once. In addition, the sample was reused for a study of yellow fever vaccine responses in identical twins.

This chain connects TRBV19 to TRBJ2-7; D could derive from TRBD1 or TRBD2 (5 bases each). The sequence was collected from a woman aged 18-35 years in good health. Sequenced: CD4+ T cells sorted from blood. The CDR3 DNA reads TGTGCCAGTAGAGCCGGGACGGGCTCCTACGAGCAGTACTTC. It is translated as CASRAGTGSYEQYF.